Reported below is one T cell receptor (beta chain). As yet, its antigen is unknown. Trimming took off 5 bases at V and 4 bases at J, with 14 bases between the two ends. Germline assignment: CDR1 SGHVS and CDR2 FNYEAQ. The CDR3 extends over 14 amino acids. Each CDR3 protein is one row after TCRdb ran MiXCR on the reads. The sample yields approximately 600,000 distinct CDR3 sequences, over 35% seen once. The sample originates from a study of T cell repertoires in cytomegalovirus infection. Overall study: HLA-C-restricted CMV epitopes, recently identified, and well-studied HLA-B-restricted ones were used by the study. Carrying CMV and the relevant HLA type showed in public TCR beta signatures. Findings and limits, study-wide: Clonotypes of TCR beta that were HLA-C-restricted and CMV-specific dominated the ex vivo response. The cumulative frequency of public TCR beta families distinguished individuals who carried CMV together with the relevant HLA.

This chain links TRBV7-6 with TRBJ1-1; D is uncertain. The sample in question was cultured PBMCs, obtained from culture after CMV antigen stimulation. The TCR comes from a human donor in good health (CMV status not recorded). Some clones in this sample may be carry-over from other donors' samples. For the CDR3, the DNA is TGTGCCAGCAGCCCTCGATTTGGTTCCACTGAAGCTTTCTTT. Protein sequence: CASSPRFGSTEAFF.